The 20 T cell receptor beta chains listed next were all sequenced from one sample in a study of cytomegalovirus exposure and HLA in healthy donors. PCR primers comprised 60 Vbeta and 13 Jbeta primers. The data were produced by immunoSEQ multiplex PCR, yet TCRdb's version contains in-frame clones alone and is incomplete. There are about 140,000 clones in the sample; 65% to 90% occur only once, and about 1.2% lies in the top ten. Sequencing used PBMCs. The receptors stem from a female donor in good health and CMV-seronegative.

The rearrangement uses TRBV5-6 and TRBJ2-7; possible D gene TRBD1, 5 bases. This CDR3 comprises 15 residues. The V end was cut by 2 bases, the J end by 5 bases, with 17 bases between. The germline V gene has CDR1 SGHDT and CDR2 YYEEEE. CDR3 coding DNA: TGTGCCAGCAGCTTAAAGGCAGGGATAGGAAACGAGCAGTACTTC. This codes for CASSLKAGIGNEQYF.

The CDR3 protein is CASRLVAQETQYF. The CDR3 nucleotides read TGTGCCAGCAGACTAGTAGCGCAAGAGACCCAGTACTTC. The rearrangement joins TRBV5-4 to TRBJ2-5; D may be TRBD2 (5 bases). This CDR3 comprises 13 residues. CDR1 is SGHNT, CDR2 YYREEE, per germline (reference sequence). V dropped 5 bases and J dropped 2 bases, with 10 bases sitting between them.

J is TRBJ1-2 and V is TRBV28; possible D gene TRBD1, 6 bases. The V end was cut by 5 bases, the J end by 8 bases, with 15 bases between. Germline V lookup: CDR1 MDHEN, CDR2 SYDVKM. The CDR3 sequence is 13 residues long. CDR3: CASSPQVGQGYTF. In nucleotides, the CDR3 is TGTGCCAGCAGTCCCCAGGTCGGACAGGGCTACACCTTC.

This clone was detected only a few times. This chain uses TRBV11-2 with TRBJ2-2, with D possibly TRBD1 on 6 matching bases. Trimming took 4 bases from V and 6 from J, leaving 12 bases between them. CDR3 size: 14 residues. CDR1 and CDR2 (germline): SGHAT, FQNNGV. CDR3 loop: CASSSLTGPGELFF. The CDR3 DNA reads TGTGCCAGCAGCTCACTAACAGGGCCCGGGGAGCTGTTTTTT. Based on the CDR3 plus reference TRBV11-2 and TRBJ2-2, the full variable domain is EAGVAQSPRYKIIEKRQSVAFWCNPISGHATLYWYQQILGQGPKLLIQFQNNGVVDDSQLPKDRFSAERLKGVDSTLKIQPAKLEDSAVYLCASSSLTGPGELFFGEGSRLTVL.

This chain links TRBV7-6 with TRBJ2-3, with TRBD2 matching 8 bases. The length of the CDR3 is 14 residues. Germline CDR1 SGHVS, CDR2 FNYEAQ. V trimming: 4 bases; J trimming: 4 bases; junction bases outside the gene matches: 4. The CDR3 nucleotides read TGTGCCAGCAGCTCGGGACTAGAGGCAGATACGCAGTATTTT. Amino acids: CASSSGLEADTQYF.

CDR3 amino acids: CASSDRATNREYF. The CDR3 nucleotides are TGTGCCAGCAGCGACAGGGCCACCAATAGGGAGTACTTC. The chain recombines TRBV28 with TRBJ2-7, with 7 bases aligning to TRBD1. The V gene's germline CDR1 is MDHEN and CDR2 SYDVKM. The CDR3 is made up of 13 amino acids. After removal of 6 bases from V and 11 bases from J, the junction contained 13 bases not matched to a gene.

The chain combines TRBV6-5 with TRBJ2-7, with 7 bases identical to TRBD2. The V segment lost 2 bases and the J segment 7 bases; nucleotides outside the gene matches: 5. The CDR3 sequence is 13 residues long. Germline V CDR1 and CDR2: MNHEY, SVGAGI. Here the CDR3 reads CASSYNEGGEQYF. CDR3 sequence (DNA): TGTGCCAGCAGTTACAATGAGGGAGGGGAGCAGTACTTC.

The chain carries TRBV28 and TRBJ2-2, with a possible D match to TRBD2 (6 bases). CDR1 is MDHEN and CDR2 is SYDVKM in the germline V gene. Trimming took off 5 bases at V and 4 bases at J, with 17 bases between the two ends. This CDR3 has 16 amino acids. CDR3 in amino acids: CASSGQGGRFTGELFF. The CDR3 DNA is TGTGCCAGCAGTGGCCAGGGAGGTCGGTTCACCGGGGAGCTGTTTTTT.

This chain joins TRBV27 and TRBJ1-2; D possibly corresponds to TRBD1 (6 bases). Per the germline V gene, CDR1 is MNHEY and CDR2 is SMNVEV (reference sequence). With 2 bases removed from V and 6 bases from J, the gap between germline ends came to 13 bases. This CDR3 is 14 amino acids long. This CDR3 reads CASSLTGRVDGYTF. The CDR3 nucleotides are TGTGCCAGCAGTTTAACAGGGAGGGTTGATGGCTACACCTTC.

About this clone: Other DNA sequences in the same sample also yield this CDR3. The chain employs TRBV7-9 and TRBJ1-1; tentative D call: TRBD1 (5 bases). V was shortened by 6 bases and J by 4 bases, with 12 bases between the two germline ends. The CDR3 is 13 amino acids. CDR1 and CDR2 (germline): SEHNR, FQNEAQ (reference sequence). CDR3 loop: CASSPPGGTEAFF. The CDR3 DNA sequence: TGTGCCAGCAGTCCACCCGGGGGCACTGAAGCTTTCTTT.

The CDR3 reads CASSGTGTSGTGELFF. The CDR3 DNA reads as TGTGCCAGCTCAGGAACCGGGACTAGCGGCACCGGGGAGCTGTTTTTT. This chain connects TRBV18 to TRBJ2-2; 11 nucleotides match TRBD2. The CDR3 sequence is 16 residues long. J lost 4 bases, V lost 5 bases, and 6 bases had no gene match. The germline V gene has CDR1 KGHSH and CDR2 LQKENI.

This chain joins TRBV7-9 and TRBJ2-1; the D is unclear. Germline CDR1 is SEHNR and CDR2 is FQNEAQ (reference sequence). Trimming took 7 bases from V and 8 from J, leaving 12 bases between them. The CDR3 length is 12 residues. This CDR3 is CASTLQGDEQFF. DNA for the CDR3: TGTGCCAGCACTTTACAAGGAGATGAGCAGTTCTTC.

V usage is TRBV28 and J usage is TRBJ2-7, with TRBD2 as a possible D gene (6 bases). Trimming removed 3 bases at V and 2 bases at J, with 8 bases between. CDR3 length: 13 amino acids. Germline CDR1 is MDHEN and CDR2 is SYDVKM. This CDR3 reads CASSFSGAYEQYF. CDR3 DNA sequence: TGTGCCAGCAGTTTTTCGGGAGCCTACGAGCAGTACTTC.

Remarks on this clone: Its ends do not fully match the called genes, so a read error is possible. For the CDR3, the DNA is TGTGCCGGCAGTACAACAGGGGACGTCACTGAAGCTTTCTTT. This encodes CAGSTTGDVTEAFF. V and J are TRBV6-6 and TRBJ1-1; TRBD1 matches at 7 bases. Germline CDR1 is MNHNY and CDR2 is SVGAGI (reference sequence). The CDR3 runs 14 residues.

The V call is TRBV25-1, the J call TRBJ2-1, with 8 bases aligning to TRBD1. The CDR3 runs 16 residues. J was trimmed by 4 bases and V by 4 bases; bases with no gene match: 9. Germline values: CDR1 MGHDK, CDR2 SYGVNS. CDR3 bases: TGTGCCAGCAGTGCGACAGGGGCTGGTCGGTACAATGAGCAGTTCTTC. Residues: CASSATGAGRYNEQFF. The full variable domain, with the rest looked up from reference TRBV25-1 and TRBJ2-1, is EADIYQTPRYLVIGTGKKITLECSQTMGHDKMYWYQQDPGMELHLIHYSYGVNSTEKGDLSSESTVSRIRTEHFPLTLESARPSHTSQYLCASSATGAGRYNEQFFGPGTRLTVL.

This clone has only a few counts. This chain uses TRBV6-5 with TRBJ2-7; 11 bases are a match to TRBD2. V trimming: 7 bases; J trimming: 3 bases; junction bases outside the gene matches: 5. CDR1 MNHEY and CDR2 SVGAGI come from the germline V gene. The CDR3 runs to 14 residues. CDR3 region: CASTLTSGNYEQYF. The CDR3 DNA is TGTGCCAGCACCTTGACTAGCGGGAACTACGAGCAGTACTTC.

The chain employs TRBV5-6 and TRBJ1-1, with 9 bases that match TRBD1. CDR1 and CDR2 (germline): SGHDT, YYEEEE. The CDR3 contains 13 residues. With 4 bases clipped from V and 8 bases from J, the junction kept 6 bases outside the gene matches. The CDR3 nucleotides read TGTGCCAGCAGCGCAGAACAGGGGGCAGAAGCTTTCTTT. Translation gives CASSAEQGAEAFF.

About this clone: Other DNA variants within this sample encode the same CDR3. The chain couples TRBV6-5 to TRBJ1-5; 12 nucleotides agree with TRBD1. This CDR3 has 15 amino acids. The trim removed 6 bases at V and 6 bases at J, leaving 6 bases unmatched. Germline CDR1 reads MNHEY; CDR2 reads SVGAGI. The CDR3 region is CASRTGQGAGQPQHF. The CDR3 region has the DNA TGTGCCAGCAGGACGGGACAGGGGGCCGGTCAGCCCCAGCATTTT.

CDR3 amino acids: CASSYRGDTEAFF. The CDR3 DNA follows: TGTGCCAGTAGTTACAGGGGTGACACTGAAGCTTTCTTT. V gene TRBV19 combines with J gene TRBJ1-1, with 7 bases that match TRBD1. Germline V lookup: CDR1 LNHDA, CDR2 SQIVND (reference sequence). The CDR3 has 13 residues. V lost 5 bases to trimming and J lost 3 bases; unmatched junction nucleotides: 3.

The chain employs TRBV5-4 and TRBJ1-4; TRBD1 agrees at 8 bases. CDR1 SGHNT and CDR2 YYREEE come from the germline V gene (reference sequence). V lost 3 bases, J lost 7 bases, and 5 bases stayed unmatched. This CDR3 has 14 amino acids. CDR3: CASSYQGAGEKLFF. The CDR3 DNA is TGTGCCAGCAGCTACCAGGGGGCTGGTGAAAAACTGTTTTTT.